Given below is one TCR beta chain in context. Noted time point: cycle 4 day 1 (C4D1), after six to seven weeks of nivolumab. Relapse was seen in all patients after autologous stem cell transplantation, and brentuximab vedotin exposure was variable. This sample stems from a study of PD-1 blockade in classical Hodgkin lymphoma. Study-level information: Patients in the cohort were put on intravenous nivolumab, 3 mg/kg every 2 weeks.

Libraries were prepared by immunoSEQ multiplex PCR; TCRdb keeps only in-frame clonotypes and omits some of them. The sample includes under 20,000 clones, approximately 76% of them seen just once. Sequenced here: peripheral blood mononuclear cells (PBMCs), sampled before the fourth cycle of nivolumab. The TCR originated in a human donor with classical Hodgkin lymphoma.

CDR3 sequence (DNA): TGTGCCAGCAGTCTCAGGGTGTCCGGGGAGCTGTTTTTT. Encoded protein: CASSLRVSGELFF. The V and J genes are TRBV7-2 and TRBJ2-2; D might be TRBD1 (5 bases). CDR3 length equals 13 residues. CDR1 is SGHTA, CDR2 FQGNSA, per germline. V lost 6 bases and J 6 bases, leaving 11 bases between the germline ends.